The entry below describes one TCR beta chain. Its specificity is not known. This sample is part of a study of post-analysis software for immune sequencing data. For the study at large: Several disease courses (relapsing-remitting, secondary progressive and progressive-relapsing) of multiple sclerosis were included.

Broader study findings: TRBV5-6, TRBV5-1 and TRBV20-1 belonged to a set of roughly 5 TRBV segments that were more frequent in patients than controls. By F measure, samples from a shared preparation batch strongly co-clustered. For normalized Chao1 diversity, multiple sclerosis patients scored significantly lower than controls did.

The trim removed 5 bases at V and 8 bases at J, leaving 9 bases unmatched. This CDR3 region has 16 residues. Per the germline V gene, CDR1 is SEHNR and CDR2 is FQNEAQ (reference sequence). TCR beta cDNA libraries included unique molecular identifiers. The T cell input of about 1 to 10 million gave roughly 460,000 cDNA molecules. Via MiXCR, TCRdb re-called the PCR reads, giving one row per CDR3 protein. Here the sample spans hundreds of thousands of distinct CDR3 sequences, 59% being singletons. This TCR was recovered from a girl aged 2 to 9 with multiple sclerosis. Sample: blood. The rearrangement links TRBV7-9 to TRBJ1-6; 10 positions match TRBD1. This CDR3 reads CASSIVRTGGDSPLHF. The CDR3 DNA reads TGTGCCAGCAGCATTGTTAGGACAGGGGGTGATTCACCCCTCCACTTT.